These 14 T cell receptor beta chains were all obtained from the same sample, sequenced in a study of cytotoxic CD8 clonotypes in ibrutinib-treated CLL. Measured with immunoSEQ multiplex PCR; TCRdb has only the in-frame clones, and not every one. Of about 24,000 clones in the sample, approximately 80% are singletons; the top ten hold around 8.5%. Source: PBMCs, taken before ibrutinib treatment. These receptors originate from a human donor with chronic lymphocytic leukemia.

The chain joins TRBV13 to TRBJ2-7; 8 bases line up with TRBD2. The CDR3 loop spans 16 amino acids. With V trimmed by 4 bases and J by 2 bases, 10 bases remained unmatched. Germline V gene lookup returns CDR1 PRHDT and CDR2 FYEKMQ (reference sequence). The CDR3 region is CASSSRRSGRAYEQYF. DNA for the CDR3: TGTGCCAGCAGCTCGCGGCGGTCCGGGAGGGCCTACGAGCAGTACTTC.

The CDR3 nucleotides are TGCGCCAGCAGCCAACAGAGCTCCTACGAGCAGTACTTC. It is translated as CASSQQSSYEQYF. This sequence joins TRBV5-1 and TRBJ2-7, with D uncertain. Germline V gene lookup returns CDR1 SGHRS and CDR2 YFSETQ. The CDR3 runs to 13 residues. V dropped 4 bases and J dropped 0 bases, with 8 bases sitting between them.

The chain is built from TRBV10-3 and TRBJ2-7; D might be TRBD1 (5 bases). V gave up 8 bases and J gave up 4 bases, with 12 bases separating them. The CDR3 runs 12 residues. CDR1 ENHRY and CDR2 SYGVKD come from the germline V gene. The DNA for the CDR3 is TGTGCCATCGGGGCGTCGTTATACGAGCAGTACTTC. Protein sequence: CAIGASLYEQYF.

This clone was counted only a few times. This chain joins TRBV6-1 and TRBJ1-4, with D possibly TRBD1 on 6 matching bases. This CDR3 contains 15 residues. Germline-derived CDR1 and CDR2 are MNHNS and SASEGT. V lost 4 bases, J lost 3 bases, and 12 bases lay in between. CDR3 sequence (DNA): TGTGCCAGCAGTGTCCGACAGGATCCTAATGAAAAACTGTTTTTT. Protein product: CASSVRQDPNEKLFF.

This chain uses TRBV11-2 with TRBJ2-7; the match to TRBD2 covers 11 bases. The germline gives CDR1 SGHAT, CDR2 FQNNGV. CDR3 length equals 15 residues. V lost 1 base and J lost 4; bases outside the gene matches: 3. The CDR3 loop is CASSLVTSGSYEQYF. The CDR3 DNA reads TGTGCCAGCAGCTTAGTTACTAGCGGGAGTTACGAGCAGTACTTC.

This chain links TRBV5-1 with TRBJ2-7; possible D gene TRBD2, 6 bases. The CDR3 loop spans 14 amino acids. V was shortened by 4 bases and J by 5 bases, with 16 bases between the two germline ends. The germline CDR1 and CDR2 sequences are SGHRS and YFSETQ. CDR3 amino acids: CASSLGGVTDEQYF. Here the CDR3 DNA reads TGCGCCAGCAGCCTAGGCGGGGTGACGGACGAGCAGTACTTC.

There are a few counts of this clone. This rearrangement joins TRBV7-8 to TRBJ2-7; D unresolved. Trimming removed 3 bases from V and 4 bases from J, with 10 bases in between. This CDR3 region has 13 residues. The germline V gene encodes CDR1 SGHVS and CDR2 FQNEAQ. In nucleotides, the CDR3 is TGTGCCAGCAGCTTCAACCCGCTGTACGAGCAGTACTTC. Residues: CASSFNPLYEQYF.

In this sample, this clone turned up once. The chain uses TRBV10-3 and TRBJ2-3; no firm D call. This CDR3 contains 10 residues. Trimming pared 11 bases from V and 11 bases from J, leaving 14 bases between. The germline CDR1 and CDR2 sequences are ENHRY and SYGVKD. The CDR3 region is CAPRFPWQYF. CDR3 coding DNA: TGTGCCCCCCGGTTCCCATGGCAGTATTTT.

This clone was seen only once. J is TRBJ2-7 and V is TRBV18; D is uncertain. CDR3 length: 14 amino acids. The V gene's germline CDR1 is KGHSH and CDR2 LQKENI. The V end was cut by 4 bases, the J end by 5 bases, with 15 bases between. CDR3 DNA: TGTGCCAGCTCACTTTCCAGAACGCGCGACGAGCAGTACTTC. This encodes CASSLSRTRDEQYF.

This clone was detected only once. This sequence joins TRBV27 and TRBJ2-1; D is undetermined. The CDR3 length is 14 residues. Trimming left V 3 bases short and J 8 bases short, with 14 bases between. Germline lookup yields CDR1 MNHEY and CDR2 SMNVEV (reference sequence). The CDR3 is CASSFRQVTDEQFF. CDR3 DNA: TGTGCCAGCAGTTTCCGGCAGGTTACTGATGAGCAGTTCTTC.

This clone was picked up a small number of times. This chain joins TRBV6-5 and TRBJ2-7, with D uncertain. Germline V lookup: CDR1 MNHEY, CDR2 SVGAGI. The CDR3 has 11 residues. With 2 bases removed from V and 2 bases from J, the gap between germline ends came to 1 base. For the CDR3, the DNA is TGTGCCAGCAGTTACGCCTACGAGCAGTACTTC. This gives the protein CASSYAYEQYF.

This clone has a single count. The chain employs TRBV19 and TRBJ2-3; D gene ambiguous. The germline gives CDR1 LNHDA, CDR2 SQIVND (reference sequence). This CDR3 region has 17 residues. Trimming took 5 bases from V and 0 from J, leaving 18 bases between them. CDR3 region: CASSRDHLTSSTDTQYF. Here the CDR3 DNA reads TGTGCCAGTAGTCGTGACCACCTGACTTCTAGCACAGATACGCAGTATTTT. The whole variable domain, remainder taken from reference TRBV19 and TRBJ2-3, is DGGITQSPKYLFRKEGQNVTLSCEQNLNHDAMYWYRQDPGQGLRLIYYSQIVNDFQKGDIAEGYSVSREKKESFPLTVTSAQKNPTAFYLCASSRDHLTSSTDTQYFGPGTRLTVL.

This sequence joins TRBV5-4 and TRBJ1-4; TRBD1 aligns across 9 bases. This CDR3 has 14 amino acids. Germline-derived CDR1 and CDR2 are SGHNT and YYREEE (reference sequence). The J segment lost 6 bases and the V segment lost 5 bases, leaving 5 bases of the junction unmatched. The CDR3 nucleotides are TGTGCCAGCAGTACACAGGGGGCGCATGAAAAACTGTTTTTT. Its protein is CASSTQGAHEKLFF.

The J gene is TRBJ1-2, the V gene TRBV7-2; D gene unclear. V lost 1 base and J 4 bases, leaving 7 bases between the germline ends. The germline CDR1 and CDR2 sequences are SGHTA and FQGNSA. The CDR3 has 13 amino acids. CDR3 amino acids: CASSLDGLYGYTF. The CDR3 nucleotides read TGTGCCAGCAGCTTAGACGGGCTCTATGGCTACACCTTC.